The 18 T cell receptor beta chains in this list originate from one sample, sequenced in a study of response to subunit inactivated influenza vaccine. TCRdb reprocessed the RT-PCR reads via MiXCR and lists one record per CDR3 protein. The repertoire holds about 530,000 distinct CDR3 sequences, 12% seen once, with 9.5% to 13% in the top ten. Sample: PBMCs from blood, taken on the day of vaccination. The origin of the receptors is a man aged 50 or older who received an inactivated influenza vaccine.

This clonotype was detected many times. CDR3 coding DNA: TGTGCCAGCAGCCTACAACCCGGCTTCGGGCAGTTCTTC. Protein sequence: CASSLQPGFGQFF. The chain uses TRBV12-3 or TRBV12-4 and TRBJ2-1; D gene unclear. Trimming removed 6 bases from V and 12 bases from J, with 18 bases in between. The CDR3 sequence is 13 residues long.

Only a few counts were recorded for this clonotype. The chain carries TRBV12-3 or TRBV12-4 and TRBJ1-5, with D tentatively TRBD1 (5 bases). V was clipped by 3 bases and J by 6 bases, with 15 bases between them. CDR3 size: 15 residues. The CDR3 coding sequence is TGTGCCAGCAGTTTCGGGACCGCCAAGGGTCAGCCCCAGCATTTT. Protein sequence: CASSFGTAKGQPQHF.

The J gene is TRBJ2-3, the V gene TRBV29-1, with TRBD2 matching over 9 bases. V shed 4 bases and J 0 bases; nucleotides not matched to a gene: 5. Germline loops: CDR1 SQVTM, CDR2 ANQGSEA. There are 15 residues in the CDR3. The CDR3 DNA reads TGCAGCGTTGGAAGCGGGGGGCCTAGCACAGATACGCAGTATTTT. This encodes CSVGSGGPSTDTQYF.

In this sample, this clonotype turned up a few times. This chain connects TRBV6-2 or TRBV6-3 to TRBJ1-2; 8 bases fit TRBD1. The germline V gene encodes CDR1 MNHEY and CDR2 SVGEGT. The CDR3 sequence is 16 residues long. V gave up 6 bases and J gave up 5 bases; unmatched junction bases: 14. This CDR3 reads CASSPTWTGKPYGYTF. For the CDR3, the DNA is TGTGCCAGCAGCCCGACTTGGACAGGGAAACCTTATGGCTACACCTTC.

This clonotype was counted only a few times. V and J are TRBV5-4 and TRBJ2-3; 7 nucleotides align to TRBD2. Trimming cost V 0 bases and J 1 base; bases outside gene matches: 14. The CDR3 has 19 amino acids. The germline gives CDR1 SGHNT, CDR2 YYREEE (reference sequence). In nucleotides, the CDR3 is TGTGCCAGCAGCTTGGGACCCCCGGCCCCGGGGAGGGGCACAGATACGCAGTATTTT. Protein sequence: CASSLGPPAPGRGTDTQYF.

This clonotype was counted many times. Here the CDR3 reads CASSEYSGTGGTFRRDQETQYF. The CDR3 DNA is TGTGCCAGCAGTGAATATAGCGGGACAGGGGGGACCTTCCGGAGGGATCAAGAGACCCAGTACTTC. The chain combines TRBV25-1 with TRBJ2-5, with 11 nucleotides matching TRBD1. CDR1 MGHDK and CDR2 SYGVNS come from the germline V gene. This CDR3 comprises 22 residues. Trimming cost V 0 bases and J 2 bases; bases outside gene matches: 20.

This clonotype appeared a few times. The CDR3 sequence: CASSSGTVDTKTYEQYF. CDR3 in DNA: TGTGCCAGCAGTTCCGGGACAGTAGATACTAAAACTTACGAGCAGTACTTC. V and J are TRBV28 and TRBJ2-7, with 7 bases aligning to TRBD1. Per the germline V gene, CDR1 is MDHEN and CDR2 is SYDVKM. Unmatched junction bases numbered 16, after V lost 4 bases and J lost 4 bases. This CDR3 is built from 17 residues.

The chain couples TRBV20-1 to TRBJ2-7; possibly TRBD1 for D (6 bases). Germline V gene lookup returns CDR1 DFQATT and CDR2 SNEGSKA (reference sequence). V lost 6 bases to trimming and J lost 6 bases, with 21 bases between them. The CDR3 contains 14 residues. Here the CDR3 DNA reads TGCAGTGCCCTCCCGGGGCAGGGGAATCTCGAGCAGTACTTC. This translates into CSALPGQGNLEQYF.

This sequence joins TRBV6-6 and TRBJ2-7; TRBD1 might be the D (5 bases). This CDR3 comprises 13 residues. The germline gives CDR1 MNHNY, CDR2 SVGAGI (reference sequence). Trimming took off 2 bases at V and 7 bases at J, with 12 bases between the two ends. CDR3 DNA sequence: TGTGCCAGCAGTTACGTTAGGGGTGATGAGCAGTACTTC. It translates to CASSYVRGDEQYF.

This clonotype was found many times. This sequence joins TRBV20-1 and TRBJ2-1; perhaps TRBD1 as D (6 bases). The germline V gene encodes CDR1 DFQATT and CDR2 SNEGSKA (reference sequence). The CDR3 consists of 14 residues. V dropped 1 base and J dropped 8 bases, with 15 bases sitting between them. Here the CDR3 reads CSARGLDRSDEQFF. CDR3 in DNA: TGCAGTGCTAGAGGGTTAGACAGGAGCGATGAGCAGTTCTTC.

The J gene is TRBJ2-5, the V gene TRBV5-1; D gene uncertain. V lost 4 bases and J 3 bases, leaving 10 bases between the germline ends. The CDR3 runs to 13 residues. Germline-derived CDR1 and CDR2 are SGHRS and YFSETQ. Written as DNA, the CDR3 is TGCGCCAGCAGCCTACCGCCCAAAGAGACCCAGTACTTC. Translated: CASSLPPKETQYF.

This clonotype was counted a few times. The V and J genes are TRBV29-1 and TRBJ2-2, with D uncertain. Between the trimmed V and J ends, which lost 4 bases and 4 bases, there was a span of 10 bases. This CDR3 contains 13 residues. Germline V gene data show CDR1 as SQVTM and CDR2 as ANQGSEA. The CDR3 bases are TGCAGCGTTGCCAGTAGGGCCACCGGGGAGCTGTTTTTT. This codes for CSVASRATGELFF.

V usage is TRBV29-1 and J usage is TRBJ2-3, with 8 bases identical to TRBD2. The CDR3 has 13 residues. The germline V gene encodes CDR1 SQVTM and CDR2 ANQGSEA. V lost 6 bases and J lost 3; bases outside the gene matches: 5. CDR3 sequence (DNA): TGCAGCGTAGCTATAGCGGGGACAGATACGCAGTATTTT. As protein: CSVAIAGTDTQYF.

The chain couples TRBV3-1 to TRBJ2-7; the match to TRBD2 covers 8 bases. The ends lost 1 base at V and 7 bases at J; junction bases unmatched: 6. CDR3 length: 14 residues. The V gene's germline CDR1 is LGHDT and CDR2 YNNKEL (reference sequence). The CDR3 DNA reads TGTGCCAGCAGCCAAGTACTAGCGGCGGGGGAGCAGTACTTC. Its protein is CASSQVLAAGEQYF.

The rearrangement links TRBV5-1 to TRBJ2-7; 7 bases align to TRBD1. Germline V lookup: CDR1 SGHRS, CDR2 YFSETQ. V trimming: 4 bases; J trimming: 6 bases; junction bases outside the gene matches: 10. The CDR3 extends over 14 amino acids. The chain's CDR3 is CASSPQGSPGEQYF. CDR3 sequence (DNA): TGCGCCAGCAGCCCACAGGGGTCGCCGGGCGAGCAGTACTTC.

There are a few counts of this clonotype. This chain connects TRBV12-3 or TRBV12-4 to TRBJ1-6, with D perhaps TRBD1 (5 bases). The V end was cut by 6 bases, the J end by 10 bases, with 16 bases between. This CDR3 region has 14 residues. The CDR3 protein is CASRLSGRISPLHF. The CDR3 DNA sequence: TGTGCCAGCAGGCTATCGGGGCGGATCTCACCCCTCCACTTT.

This clonotype was detected only a few times. The V call is TRBV12-3 or TRBV12-4, the J call TRBJ2-7; TRBD2 aligns across 14 bases. Losses at the gene ends were 7 bases for V and 6 bases for J; bases not matched to a gene: 8. The CDR3 sequence is 15 residues long. Here the CDR3 reads CASTTHGLAGGEQYF. CDR3 coding DNA: TGTGCCAGCACCACCCATGGACTAGCGGGGGGCGAGCAGTACTTC.

J is TRBJ2-3 and V is TRBV28; D uncertain. This CDR3 is built from 13 residues. V lost 6 bases and J 2 bases, leaving 9 bases between the germline ends. The V gene's germline CDR1 is MDHEN and CDR2 SYDVKM. CDR3 nucleotide sequence: TGTGCCAGCAGAACCCACAACACAGATACGCAGTATTTT. It translates to CASRTHNTDTQYF.